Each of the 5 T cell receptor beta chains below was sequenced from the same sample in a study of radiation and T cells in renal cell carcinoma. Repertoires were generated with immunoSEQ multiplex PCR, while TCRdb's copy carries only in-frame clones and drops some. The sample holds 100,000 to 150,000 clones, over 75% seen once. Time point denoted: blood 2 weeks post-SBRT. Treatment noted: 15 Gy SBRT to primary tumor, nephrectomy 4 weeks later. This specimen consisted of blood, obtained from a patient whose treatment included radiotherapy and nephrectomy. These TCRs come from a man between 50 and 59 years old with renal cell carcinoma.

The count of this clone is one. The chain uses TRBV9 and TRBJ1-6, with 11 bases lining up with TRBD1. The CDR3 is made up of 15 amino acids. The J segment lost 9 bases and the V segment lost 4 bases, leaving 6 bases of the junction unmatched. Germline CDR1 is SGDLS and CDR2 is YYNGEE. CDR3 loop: CASSFGQGAFSPLHF. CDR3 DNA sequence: TGTGCCAGCAGCTTCGGACAGGGGGCTTTTTCACCCCTCCACTTT. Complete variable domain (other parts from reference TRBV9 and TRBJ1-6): DSGVTQTPKHLITATGQRVTLRCSPRSGDLSVYWYQQSLDQGLQFLIQYYNGEERAKGNILERFSAQQFPDLHSELNLSSLELGDSALYFCASSFGQGAFSPLHFGNGTRLTVT.

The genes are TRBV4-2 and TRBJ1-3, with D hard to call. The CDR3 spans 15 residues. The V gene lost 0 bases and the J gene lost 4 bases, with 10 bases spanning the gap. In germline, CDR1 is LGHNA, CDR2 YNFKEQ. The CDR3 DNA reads TGTGCCAGCAGCCAAGATCCCGCCGGGGGAAACACCATATATTTT. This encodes CASSQDPAGGNTIYF.

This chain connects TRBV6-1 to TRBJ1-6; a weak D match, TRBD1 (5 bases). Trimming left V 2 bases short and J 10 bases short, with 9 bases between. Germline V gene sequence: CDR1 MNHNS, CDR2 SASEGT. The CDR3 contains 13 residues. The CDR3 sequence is CASSEQGDSPLHF. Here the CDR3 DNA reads TGTGCCAGCAGTGAACAGGGTGACTCACCCCTCCACTTT.

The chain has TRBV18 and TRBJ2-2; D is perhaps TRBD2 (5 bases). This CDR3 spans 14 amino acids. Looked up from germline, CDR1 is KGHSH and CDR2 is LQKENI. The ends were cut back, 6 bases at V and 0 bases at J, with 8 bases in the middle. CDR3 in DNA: TGTGCCAGCTCCCCCGGGACGAACACCGGGGAGCTGTTTTTT. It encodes CASSPGTNTGELFF.

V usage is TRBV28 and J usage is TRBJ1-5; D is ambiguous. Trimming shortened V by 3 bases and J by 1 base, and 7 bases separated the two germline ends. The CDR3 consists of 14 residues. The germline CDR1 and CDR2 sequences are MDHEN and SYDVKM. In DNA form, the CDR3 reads TGTGCCAGCAGTTTTTACAGAAGCAATCAGCCCCAGCATTTT. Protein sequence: CASSFYRSNQPQHF.